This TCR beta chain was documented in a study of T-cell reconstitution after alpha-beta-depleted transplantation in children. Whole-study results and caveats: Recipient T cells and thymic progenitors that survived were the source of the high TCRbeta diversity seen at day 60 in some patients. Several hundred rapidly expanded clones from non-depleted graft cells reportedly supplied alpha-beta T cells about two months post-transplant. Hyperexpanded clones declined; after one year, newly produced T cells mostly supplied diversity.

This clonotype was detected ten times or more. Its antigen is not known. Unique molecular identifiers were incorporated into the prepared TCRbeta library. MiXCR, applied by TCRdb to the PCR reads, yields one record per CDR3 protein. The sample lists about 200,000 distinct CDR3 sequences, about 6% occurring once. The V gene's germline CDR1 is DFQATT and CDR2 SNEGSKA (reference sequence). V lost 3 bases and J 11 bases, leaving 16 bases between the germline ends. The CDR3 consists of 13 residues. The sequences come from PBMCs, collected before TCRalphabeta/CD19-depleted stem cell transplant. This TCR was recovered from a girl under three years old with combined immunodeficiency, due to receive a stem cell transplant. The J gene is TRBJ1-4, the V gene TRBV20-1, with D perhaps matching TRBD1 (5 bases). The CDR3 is CSASRRAGTKLFF. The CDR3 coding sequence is TGCAGTGCTAGTCGACGGGCCGGGACCAAACTGTTTTTT.